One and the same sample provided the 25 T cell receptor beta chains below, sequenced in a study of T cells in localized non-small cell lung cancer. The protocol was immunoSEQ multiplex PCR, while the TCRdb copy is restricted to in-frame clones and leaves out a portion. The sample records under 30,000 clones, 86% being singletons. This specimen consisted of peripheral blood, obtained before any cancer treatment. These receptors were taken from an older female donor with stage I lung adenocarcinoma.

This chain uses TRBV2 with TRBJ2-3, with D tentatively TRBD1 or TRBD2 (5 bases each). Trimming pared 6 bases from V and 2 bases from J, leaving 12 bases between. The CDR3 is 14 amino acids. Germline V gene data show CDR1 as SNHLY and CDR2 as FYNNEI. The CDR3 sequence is CASREAGNTDTQYF. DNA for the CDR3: TGTGCCAGCAGGGAGGCAGGGAACACAGATACGCAGTATTTT.

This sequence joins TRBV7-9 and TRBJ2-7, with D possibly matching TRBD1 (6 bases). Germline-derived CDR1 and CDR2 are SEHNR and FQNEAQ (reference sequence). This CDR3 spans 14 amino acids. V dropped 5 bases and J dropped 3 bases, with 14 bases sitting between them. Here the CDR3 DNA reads TGTGCCAGCAGCCCCCGGGACACGTACTACGAGCAGTACTTC. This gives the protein CASSPRDTYYEQYF.

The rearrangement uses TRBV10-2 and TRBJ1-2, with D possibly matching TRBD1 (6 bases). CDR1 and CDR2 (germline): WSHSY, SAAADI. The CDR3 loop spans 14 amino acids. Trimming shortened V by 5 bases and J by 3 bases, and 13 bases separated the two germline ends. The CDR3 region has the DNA TGCGCCAGCAGTAGGGCAGGGGTGGACTATGGCTACACCTTC. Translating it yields CASSRAGVDYGYTF.

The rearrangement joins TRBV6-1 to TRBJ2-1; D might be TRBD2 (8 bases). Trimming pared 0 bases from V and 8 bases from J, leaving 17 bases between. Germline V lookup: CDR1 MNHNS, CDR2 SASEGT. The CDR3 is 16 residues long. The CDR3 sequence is CASSEARDSGGYEQFF. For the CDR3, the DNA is TGTGCCAGCAGTGAAGCAAGGGACAGCGGGGGCTATGAGCAGTTCTTC.

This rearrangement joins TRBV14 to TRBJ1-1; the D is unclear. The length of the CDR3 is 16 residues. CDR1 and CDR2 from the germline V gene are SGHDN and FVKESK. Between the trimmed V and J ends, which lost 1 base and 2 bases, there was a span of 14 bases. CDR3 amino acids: CASSQGFGSRNTEAFF. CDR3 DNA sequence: TGTGCCAGCAGCCAAGGCTTTGGCAGTCGCAACACTGAAGCTTTCTTT. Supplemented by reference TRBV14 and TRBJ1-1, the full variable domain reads EAGVTQFPSHSVIEKGQTVTLRCDPISGHDNLYWYRRVMGKEIKFLLHFVKESKQDESGMPNNRFLAERTGGTYSTLKVQPAELEDSGVYFCASSQGFGSRNTEAFFGQGTRLTVV.

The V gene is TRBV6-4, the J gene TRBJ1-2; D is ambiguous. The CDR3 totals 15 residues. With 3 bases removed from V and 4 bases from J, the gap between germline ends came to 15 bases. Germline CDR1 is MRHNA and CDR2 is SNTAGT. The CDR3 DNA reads TGTGCCAGCAGTGAAGCACACGGAAAGACCTATGGCTACACCTTC. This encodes CASSEAHGKTYGYTF.

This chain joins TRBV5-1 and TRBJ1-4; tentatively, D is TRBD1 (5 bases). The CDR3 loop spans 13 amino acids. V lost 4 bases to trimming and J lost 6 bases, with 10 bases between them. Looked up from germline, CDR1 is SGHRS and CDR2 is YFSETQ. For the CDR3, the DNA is TGCGCCAGCAGCGGGGGTGGGTATGAAAAACTGTTTTTT. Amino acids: CASSGGGYEKLFF. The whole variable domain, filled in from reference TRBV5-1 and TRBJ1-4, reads KAGVTQTPRYLIKTRGQQVTLSCSPISGHRSVSWYQQTPGQGLQFLFEYFSETQRNKGNFPGRFSGRQFSNSRSEMNVSTLELGDSALYLCASSGGGYEKLFFGSGTQLSVL.

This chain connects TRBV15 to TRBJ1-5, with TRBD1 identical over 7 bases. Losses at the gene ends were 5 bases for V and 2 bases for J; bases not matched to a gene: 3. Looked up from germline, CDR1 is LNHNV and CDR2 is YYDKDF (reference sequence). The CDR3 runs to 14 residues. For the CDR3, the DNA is TGTGCCACCAGCGACACAGGGGGCAATCAGCCCCAGCATTTT. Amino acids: CATSDTGGNQPQHF.

In DNA form, the CDR3 reads TGTGCCATCAGTGTAAGCGGGACAGGGGTTCACTATGGCTACACCTTC. Protein: CAISVSGTGVHYGYTF. The chain combines TRBV10-3 with TRBJ1-2; 10 bases map to TRBD1. V gave up 4 bases and J gave up 3 bases; unmatched junction bases: 8. The CDR3 runs 16 residues. CDR1 is ENHRY and CDR2 is SYGVKD in the germline V gene.

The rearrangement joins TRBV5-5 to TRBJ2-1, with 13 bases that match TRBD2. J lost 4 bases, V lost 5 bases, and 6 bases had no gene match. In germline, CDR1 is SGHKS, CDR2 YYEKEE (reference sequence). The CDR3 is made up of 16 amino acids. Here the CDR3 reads CASSYGLAGVYNEQFF. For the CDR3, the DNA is TGTGCCAGCAGTTATGGACTAGCGGGAGTATACAATGAGCAGTTCTTC. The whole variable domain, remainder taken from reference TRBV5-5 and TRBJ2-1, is DAGVTQSPTHLIKTRGQQVTLRCSPISGHKSVSWYQQVLGQGPQFIFQYYEKEERGRGNFPDRFSARQFPNYSSELNVNALLLGDSALYLCASSYGLAGVYNEQFFGPGTRLTVL.

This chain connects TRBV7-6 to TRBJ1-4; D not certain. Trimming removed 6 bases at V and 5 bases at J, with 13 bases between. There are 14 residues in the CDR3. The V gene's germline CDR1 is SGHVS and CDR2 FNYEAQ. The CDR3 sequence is CASSLGSGNEKLFF. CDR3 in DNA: TGTGCCAGCAGTCTGGGCAGCGGAAATGAAAAACTGTTTTTT.

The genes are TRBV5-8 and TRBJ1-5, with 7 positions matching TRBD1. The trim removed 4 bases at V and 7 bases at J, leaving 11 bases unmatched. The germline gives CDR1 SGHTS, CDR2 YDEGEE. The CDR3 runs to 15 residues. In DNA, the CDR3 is TGTGCCAGCAGCCCGACAGGGTCGGGTCTGCAGCCCCAGCATTTT. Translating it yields CASSPTGSGLQPQHF.

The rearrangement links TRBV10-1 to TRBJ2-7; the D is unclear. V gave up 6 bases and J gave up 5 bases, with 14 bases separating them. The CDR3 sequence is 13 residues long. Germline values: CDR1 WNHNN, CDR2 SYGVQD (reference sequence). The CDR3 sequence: CASSRAPDHEQYF. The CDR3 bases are TGCGCCAGCAGCCGGGCCCCGGACCACGAGCAGTACTTC.

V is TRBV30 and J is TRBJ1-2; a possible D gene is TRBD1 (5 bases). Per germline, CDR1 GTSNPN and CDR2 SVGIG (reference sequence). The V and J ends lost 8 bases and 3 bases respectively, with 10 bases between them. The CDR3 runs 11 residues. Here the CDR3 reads CARDRYYGYTF. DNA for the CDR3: TGTGCCAGGGACCGGTACTATGGCTACACCTTC.

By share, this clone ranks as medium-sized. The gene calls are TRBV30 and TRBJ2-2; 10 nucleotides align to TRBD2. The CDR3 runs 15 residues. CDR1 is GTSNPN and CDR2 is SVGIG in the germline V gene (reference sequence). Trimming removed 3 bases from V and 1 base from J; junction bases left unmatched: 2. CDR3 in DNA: TGTGCCTGGAGGTTAGCGGGGGGGAACACCGGGGAGCTGTTTTTT. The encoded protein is CAWRLAGGNTGELFF.

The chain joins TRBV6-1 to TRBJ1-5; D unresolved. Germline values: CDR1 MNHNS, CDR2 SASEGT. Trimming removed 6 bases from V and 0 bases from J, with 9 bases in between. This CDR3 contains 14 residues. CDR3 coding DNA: TGTGCCAGCAGGCAGGTAGATAGCAATCAGCCCCAGCATTTT. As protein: CASRQVDSNQPQHF.

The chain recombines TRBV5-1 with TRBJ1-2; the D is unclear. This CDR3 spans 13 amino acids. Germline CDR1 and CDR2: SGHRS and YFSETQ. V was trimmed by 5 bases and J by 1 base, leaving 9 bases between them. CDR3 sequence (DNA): TGCGCCAGCAGTCAAGGGAATAACTATGGCTACACCTTC. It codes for CASSQGNNYGYTF.

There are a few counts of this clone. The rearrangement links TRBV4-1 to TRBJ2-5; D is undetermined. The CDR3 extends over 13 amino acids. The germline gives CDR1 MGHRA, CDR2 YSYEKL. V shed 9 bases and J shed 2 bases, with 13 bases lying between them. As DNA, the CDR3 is TGCGCCAGTGCTACTTCGGTTCAAGAGACCCAGTACTTC. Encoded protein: CASATSVQETQYF.

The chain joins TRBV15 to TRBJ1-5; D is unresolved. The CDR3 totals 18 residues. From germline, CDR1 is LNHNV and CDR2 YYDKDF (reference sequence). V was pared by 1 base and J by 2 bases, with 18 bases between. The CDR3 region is CATSRASNTGSGNQPQHF. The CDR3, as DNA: TGTGCCACCAGCAGAGCCTCCAATACCGGTTCAGGCAATCAGCCCCAGCATTTT.

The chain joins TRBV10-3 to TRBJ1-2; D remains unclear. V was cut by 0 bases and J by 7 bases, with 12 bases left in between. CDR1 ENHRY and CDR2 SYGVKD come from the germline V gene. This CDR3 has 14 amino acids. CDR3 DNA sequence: TGTGCCATCAGTGAGTCACGGACTGAGGCTGGCTACACCTTC. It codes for CAISESRTEAGYTF.

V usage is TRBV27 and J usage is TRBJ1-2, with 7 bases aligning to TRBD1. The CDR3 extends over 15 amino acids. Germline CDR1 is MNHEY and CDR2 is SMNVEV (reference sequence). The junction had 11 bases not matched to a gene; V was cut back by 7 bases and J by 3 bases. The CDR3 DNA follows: TGTGCCAGCACCTCGGACAGGAATTCAGACTATGGCTACACCTTC. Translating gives CASTSDRNSDYGYTF.

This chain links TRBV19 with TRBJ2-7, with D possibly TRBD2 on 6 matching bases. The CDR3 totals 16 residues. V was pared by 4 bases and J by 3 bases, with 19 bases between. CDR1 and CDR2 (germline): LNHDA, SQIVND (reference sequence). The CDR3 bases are TGTGCCAGTAGTAAGGGTGCTGCGGGACGCATCTACGAGCAGTACTTC. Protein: CASSKGAAGRIYEQYF.

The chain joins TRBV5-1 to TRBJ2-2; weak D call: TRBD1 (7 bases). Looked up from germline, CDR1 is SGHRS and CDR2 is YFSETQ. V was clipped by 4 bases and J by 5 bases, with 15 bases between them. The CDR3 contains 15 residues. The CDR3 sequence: CASSENPGGTGELFF. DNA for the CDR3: TGCGCCAGCAGCGAAAACCCAGGGGGGACCGGGGAGCTGTTTTTT.

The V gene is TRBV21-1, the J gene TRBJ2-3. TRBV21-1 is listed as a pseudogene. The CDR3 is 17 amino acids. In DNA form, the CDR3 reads TGTGCCAGCAGCAAAGTCCCAGCGGAAGGGGGCACAGATACGCAGTATTTT. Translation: CASSKVPAEGGTDTQYF.

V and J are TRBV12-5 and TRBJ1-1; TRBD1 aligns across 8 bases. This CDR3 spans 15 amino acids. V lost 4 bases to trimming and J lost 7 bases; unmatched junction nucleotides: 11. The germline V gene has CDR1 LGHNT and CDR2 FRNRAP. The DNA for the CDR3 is TGTGCTAGTGGTTCGTCGGGGCAGGGGGCCAATGAAGCTTTCTTT. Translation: CASGSSGQGANEAFF. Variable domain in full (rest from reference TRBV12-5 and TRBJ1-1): DARVTQTPRHKVTEMGQEVTMRCQPILGHNTVFWYRQTMMQGLELLAYFRNRAPLDDSGMPKDRFSAEMPDATLATLKIQPSEPRDSAVYFCASGSSGQGANEAFFGQGTRLTVV.